These 28 T cell receptor beta chains were sequenced from one sample in a study of regulatory T cells in long-lasting Graves disease. TCR beta libraries were built with iRepertoire HTBI primers and Arm-PCR of CDR3 regions. MiXCR was run by TCRdb on the multiplex PCR reads, yielding one entry per CDR3 protein. This table holds some 430,000 distinct CDR3 sequences, about 22% found once. Indicated time point: persistent/refractory GD, antithyroid drugs over 5 years with positive TRAb. PBMCs provided the RNA from which the TCR library was made. The sequenced sample was peripheral blood mononuclear cells (PBMCs), obtained when the disease was refractory, from a patient treated with antithyroid drugs. The receptors derive from a female donor with Graves disease.

The V gene is TRBV18, the J gene TRBJ2-5; D is undetermined. With 5 bases removed from V and 5 bases from J, the gap between germline ends came to 15 bases. The CDR3 loop spans 14 amino acids. Per germline, CDR1 KGHSH and CDR2 LQKENI. Here the CDR3 reads CASSTGPTRETQYF. The CDR3 DNA follows: TGTGCCAGCTCAACTGGTCCCACCCGGGAGACCCAGTACTTC.

The sample holds a few counts of this clonotype. The chain uses TRBV7-9 and TRBJ1-5; 8 bases map to TRBD1. CDR3 length equals 16 residues. J was trimmed by 0 bases and V by 2 bases; bases with no gene match: 3. Germline V gene sequence: CDR1 SEHNR, CDR2 FQNEAQ (reference sequence). This CDR3 reads CASSLSGQGSNQPQHF. CDR3 bases: TGTGCCAGCAGCTTAAGTGGACAGGGTAGCAATCAGCCCCAGCATTTT. The variable domain in full, with the rest retrieved from reference TRBV7-9 and TRBJ1-5, is DTGVSQNPRHKITKRGQNVTFRCDPISEHNRLYWYRQTLGQGPEFLTYFQNEAQLEKSRLLSDRFSAERPKGSFSTLEIQRTEQGDSAMYLCASSLSGQGSNQPQHFGDGTRLSIL.

The sample holds many counts of this clonotype. The V call is TRBV28, the J call TRBJ2-7; 7 nucleotides line up with TRBD1. There are 13 residues in the CDR3. V gave up 4 bases and J gave up 4 bases; unmatched junction bases: 4. Germline V CDR1 and CDR2: MDHEN, SYDVKM. The CDR3 loop is CASSSGTEYEQYF. CDR3 in DNA: TGTGCCAGCAGTTCCGGGACAGAGTACGAGCAGTACTTC.

This clonotype was picked up many times. The genes are TRBV28 and TRBJ2-1, with 10 bases matching TRBD2. The CDR3 consists of 14 residues. Germline assignment: CDR1 MDHEN and CDR2 SYDVKM. The junction had 11 bases not matched to a gene; V was cut back by 8 bases and J by 10 bases. CDR3 nucleotides: TGTGCCAGCTTTGGGCTAGCGGGAGCTGGGGAGCAGTTCTTC. It translates to CASFGLAGAGEQFF.

This clonotype appeared a few times. The chain combines TRBV29-1 with TRBJ1-1; a possible D gene is TRBD1 (6 bases). Germline V gene lookup returns CDR1 SQVTM and CDR2 ANQGSEA. This CDR3 has 12 amino acids. V lost 3 bases and J lost 6, with 11 bases in between. In DNA, the CDR3 is TGCAGCGTTGACAGGGGAAGGGCTGAAGCTTTCTTT. Its protein product is CSVDRGRAEAFF.

This clonotype was observed a handful of times. The rearrangement joins TRBV28 to TRBJ2-4; D is undetermined. This CDR3 comprises 15 residues. The V end was cut by 2 bases, the J end by 0 bases, with 8 bases between. Germline V gives CDR1 MDHEN, CDR2 SYDVKM. For the CDR3, the DNA is TGTGCCAGCAGTTTACGCGGTCTAGCCAAAAACATTCAGTACTTC. Amino acids: CASSLRGLAKNIQYF.

The chain couples TRBV4-1 to TRBJ1-2, with D hard to call. The CDR3 covers 15 residues. V dropped 2 bases and J dropped 3 bases, with 13 bases sitting between them. The germline CDR1 and CDR2 sequences are MGHRA and YSYEKL. Here the CDR3 DNA reads TGCGCCAGCAGCCAACGAGGACGGCTTGACTATGGCTACACCTTC. Translated, it gives CASSQRGRLDYGYTF.

The chain is built from TRBV20-1 and TRBJ1-6, with 7 bases identical to TRBD1. Looked up from germline, CDR1 is DFQATT and CDR2 is SNEGSKA (reference sequence). This CDR3 region has 15 residues. After removal of 3 bases from V and 8 bases from J, the junction contained 10 bases not matched to a gene. Written as DNA, the CDR3 is TGCAGTGCTAGCGAAAGACAGGGTTTTGATTCACCCCTCCACTTT. Its protein product is CSASERQGFDSPLHF.

This clonotype was counted a few times. V usage is TRBV3-1 and J usage is TRBJ2-7; D is perhaps TRBD2 (6 bases). V was trimmed by 0 bases and J by 0 bases, leaving 9 bases between them. The CDR3 length is 15 residues. Germline V gives CDR1 LGHDT, CDR2 YNNKEL (reference sequence). The DNA of the CDR3 is TGTGCCAGCAGCCAAGAGGAGGGCCTCTCCTACGAGCAGTACTTC. It translates to CASSQEEGLSYEQYF.

The chain joins TRBV29-1 to TRBJ2-7, with D possibly TRBD1 on 5 matching bases. V was trimmed by 4 bases and J by 3 bases, leaving 13 bases between them. The CDR3 is 13 residues long. CDR1 and CDR2 (germline): SQVTM, ANQGSEA. CDR3 loop: CSVAQGNFYEQYF. The CDR3 nucleotides are TGCAGCGTTGCGCAGGGCAATTTCTACGAGCAGTACTTC.

There are a few counts of this clonotype. One end of the junction varies from germline; a read error may be responsible. The chain combines TRBV7-6 with TRBJ2-5; D possibly corresponds to TRBD1 (5 bases). The CDR3 is made up of 13 amino acids. Germline CDR1 SGHVS, CDR2 FNYEAQ. CDR3 bases: TGTGCCAGCAGCTCTCTTAGGGGTGAGACCCAGTGCTTC. It codes for CASSSLRGETQCF.

This clonotype was counted a few times. The chain carries TRBV6-5 and TRBJ1-6; D is uncertain. The CDR3 runs 18 residues. Germline V gene sequence: CDR1 MNHEY, CDR2 SVGAGI. V was cut by 0 bases and J by 0 bases, with 12 bases left in between. CDR3 protein: CASSYSKGTSSYNSPLHF. In DNA, the CDR3 is TGTGCCAGCAGTTACTCAAAGGGAACTAGCTCCTATAATTCACCCCTCCACTTT.

The V and J genes are TRBV19 and TRBJ2-2; 12 bases agree with TRBD2. Per the germline V gene, CDR1 is LNHDA and CDR2 is SQIVND (reference sequence). The CDR3 runs to 18 residues. The V gene end was trimmed by 3 bases and the J gene end by 4 bases; junction bases not matched to a gene: 9. The CDR3 sequence: CASSMRLAGEVVTGELFF. The CDR3 DNA is TGTGCCAGTAGTATGAGACTAGCGGGAGAGGTGGTCACCGGGGAGCTGTTTTTT.

The sample holds a few counts of this clonotype. The chain combines TRBV6-5 with TRBJ2-2; 9 bases fit TRBD1. Trimming took 4 bases from V and 5 from J; bases not matched to a gene: 8. Germline V lookup: CDR1 MNHEY, CDR2 SVGAGI. The length of the CDR3 is 16 residues. The CDR3 coding sequence is TGTGCCAGCAGTTTGACAGGGGGAGTCGAAACCGGGGAGCTGTTTTTT. Amino acid sequence: CASSLTGGVETGELFF.

In this sample, this clonotype turned up many times. The chain uses TRBV6-1 and TRBJ1-5, with 7 bases aligning to TRBD1. V was pared by 8 bases and J by 1 base, with 14 bases of the junction left unmatched. Germline values: CDR1 MNHNS, CDR2 SASEGT. The length of the CDR3 is 17 residues. CDR3 protein: CASSTGDGVRSNQPQHF. The CDR3 coding sequence is TGTGCCAGCTCCACAGGGGACGGAGTTCGAAGCAATCAGCCCCAGCATTTT.

This rearrangement joins TRBV5-1 to TRBJ1-4; D unclear. V lost 4 bases and J lost 8, with 12 bases in between. The CDR3 contains 13 residues. CDR1 is SGHRS and CDR2 is YFSETQ in the germline V gene. CDR3 sequence: CASSPMLGEKLFF. The CDR3 region has the DNA TGCGCCAGCAGCCCAATGCTCGGGGAAAAACTGTTTTTT.

This sequence joins TRBV24-1 and TRBJ2-5; 9 positions match TRBD1. The CDR3 covers 18 residues. The germline V gene has CDR1 KGHDR and CDR2 SFDVKD. V was pared by 1 base and J by 4 bases, with 12 bases of the junction left unmatched. CDR3 DNA: TGTGCCACCAGTGATTTCCGGACAGGGGCCGGGGCCGGAGAGACCCAGTACTTC. It encodes CATSDFRTGAGAGETQYF.

As regards this clonotype: This clone may be a read error of a much larger clone one base away. The chain has TRBV2 and TRBJ2-7; D gene ambiguous. This CDR3 is 14 amino acids long. CDR1 and CDR2 (germline): SNHLY, FYNNEI. DNA for the CDR3: TGTGCCAGCAGTCCCGACTCCTCTTCCTGCGAGCAGTACTTC. Amino acid sequence: CASSPDSSSCEQYF.

The gene calls are TRBV20-1 and TRBJ2-7; 12 bases are shared with TRBD2. Germline assignment: CDR1 DFQATT and CDR2 SNEGSKA (reference sequence). Unmatched junction bases numbered 1, after V lost 2 bases and J lost 2 bases. The CDR3 loop spans 14 amino acids. The CDR3 here is CSARPSGRAYEQYF. CDR3 in DNA: TGCAGTGCTAGACCTAGCGGGAGGGCCTACGAGCAGTACTTC.

V gene TRBV24-1 combines with J gene TRBJ2-3; 9 bases fit TRBD1. V lost 6 bases and J lost 2; bases outside the gene matches: 8. This CDR3 region has 16 residues. Germline loops: CDR1 KGHDR, CDR2 SFDVKD. In DNA, the CDR3 is TGTGCCACCAGTAACCCGGGACAGGGCCTCACAGATACGCAGTATTTT. This codes for CATSNPGQGLTDTQYF.

In this sample, this clonotype turned up many times. The chain carries TRBV28 and TRBJ1-5; 8 bases map to TRBD1. The CDR3 is made up of 17 amino acids. Germline CDR1 reads MDHEN; CDR2 reads SYDVKM. J was trimmed by 0 bases and V by 7 bases; bases with no gene match: 11. CDR3: CASNTGTGLYSNQPQHF. CDR3 coding DNA: TGTGCCAGCAATACCGGGACAGGCCTTTATAGCAATCAGCCCCAGCATTTT.

The chain employs TRBV7-9 and TRBJ1-1; no reliable D call. The CDR3 has 12 amino acids. CDR1 is SEHNR, CDR2 FQNEAQ, per germline (reference sequence). V was clipped by 4 bases and J by 1 base, with 4 bases between them. CDR3 DNA sequence: TGTGCCAGCAGCTCTAGGAACACTGAAGCTTTCTTT. Translated: CASSSRNTEAFF.

The sample holds one count of this clonotype. A much larger clone differs by one base, so this may be a read error. The gene calls are TRBV2 and TRBJ1-3; tentative D call: TRBD1 (5 bases). Germline V gene lookup returns CDR1 SNHLY and CDR2 FYNNEI. Deletions cut 1 base from V and 2 bases from J, with 9 bases between. The CDR3 contains 15 residues. The CDR3 region has the DNA TGTGCCAGCAGTGAAGGCGCCAGGGCTGGAAACACCATATATTTT. It specifies CASSEGARAGNTIYF.

At least ten counts were recorded for this clonotype. The chain carries TRBV28 and TRBJ1-1; D uncertain. Germline lookup yields CDR1 MDHEN and CDR2 SYDVKM. CDR3 length: 12 amino acids. The V and J ends lost 3 bases and 10 bases respectively, with 12 bases between them. The CDR3 bases are TGTGCCAGCAGTTTGCGGGGAGGTCGAGCTTTCTTT. It encodes CASSLRGGRAFF.

This clonotype was detected a few times. The chain recombines TRBV29-1 with TRBJ2-7, with unresolved D. Germline CDR1 and CDR2: SQVTM and ANQGSEA. This CDR3 region has 12 residues. V was cut by 6 bases and J by 6 bases, with 15 bases left in between. CDR3 amino acids: CSVRQGVGEQYF. In nucleotides, the CDR3 is TGCAGCGTGAGACAAGGAGTGGGCGAGCAGTACTTC.

The chain joins TRBV19 to TRBJ1-2, with D unresolved. The germline V and J ends were trimmed by 0 bases and 4 bases, with 12 bases remaining between them. From germline, CDR1 is LNHDA and CDR2 SQIVND (reference sequence). The CDR3 is 15 residues long. CDR3: CASSIDPAGIYGYTF. The CDR3 DNA is TGTGCCAGTAGTATAGATCCGGCAGGTATCTATGGCTACACCTTC.

This sequence joins TRBV29-1 and TRBJ2-2; D possibly corresponds to TRBD1 (6 bases). CDR1 and CDR2 (germline): SQVTM, ANQGSEA. Trimming left V 0 bases short and J 4 bases short, with 12 bases between. The CDR3 has 15 amino acids. The CDR3 loop is CSVEEGRGGTGELFF. The CDR3 DNA reads as TGCAGCGTTGAAGAGGGACGAGGGGGCACCGGGGAGCTGTTTTTT.

This clonotype occurred many times. This chain joins TRBV12-3 or TRBV12-4 and TRBJ1-5; TRBD1 might be the D (5 bases). Trimming pared 6 bases from V and 1 base from J, leaving 10 bases between. This CDR3 spans 14 amino acids. CDR3 sequence reads: CASSLQDSNQPQHF. CDR3 in DNA: TGTGCCAGCAGCCTACAGGACAGCAATCAGCCCCAGCATTTT.